What follows are 8 T cell receptor beta chains derived from one specimen sequenced in a study of Graves' ophthalmopathy and Graves' hyperthyroidism (dated by TCRdb to the late 2010s). The sample was run on an Illumina HiSeq 2000. For repertoire sequencing, TCR beta CDR3 regions were amplified from RNA transcripts. A first-round RT-PCR used HTBI primers with the Qiagen OneStep RT-PCR kit, followed by a second-round multiplex PCR, size selection and purification. TCRdb reran the public reads through fastp at Q25 and MiXCR, keeping productive beta chains. CDR3 protein sequences are deduplicated, and each keeps its most common genes and DNA. The table for this sample lists about 500,000 distinct CDR3 sequences; 14% of them were counted only once. Approximately 9.8% of the sample is in the top ten clones. Material for sequencing was blood. Receptors were obtained from a woman aged 25 to 45 with Graves' ophthalmopathy. Donor details come from another sample of the same person, matched by shared clones.

The chain has TRBV15 and TRBJ2-3; 8 bases match TRBD2. This CDR3 region has 15 residues. With V trimmed by 1 base and J by 4 bases, 4 bases remained unmatched. Germline-derived CDR1 and CDR2 are LNHNV and YYDKDF (reference sequence). The CDR3 loop reads CATSRGISGADTQYF. The CDR3 DNA follows: TGTGCCACCAGCAGAGGTATTAGCGGGGCAGATACGCAGTATTTT.

This clonotype was found many times. The chain employs TRBV2 and TRBJ2-5, with a weak D call TRBD1 (6 bases). CDR1 is SNHLY and CDR2 is FYNNEI in the germline V gene. V lost 6 bases to trimming and J lost 2 bases, with 10 bases between them. The length of the CDR3 is 13 residues. The CDR3 DNA reads as TGTGCCAGCAGAGGACAGATACAAGAGACCCAGTACTTC. Residues: CASRGQIQETQYF.

Turning to this clonotype: This may be a read error: a much more frequent sequence differs by one nucleotide. V usage is TRBV10-3 and J usage is TRBJ2-7, with 9 bases that match TRBD1. There are 12 residues in the CDR3. CDR1 is ENHRY, CDR2 SYGVKD, per germline. With 11 bases clipped from V and 3 bases from J, the junction kept 5 bases outside the gene matches. The CDR3 region has the DNA TGTGCCGTCCGGGACAGGGACTACGAGCAGTACTTC. Amino acid sequence: CAVRDRDYEQYF.

This clonotype was seen many times. The V call is TRBV11-1, the J call TRBJ2-5; D is unclear. V lost 5 bases, J lost 0 bases, and 16 bases lay in between. The germline gives CDR1 SGHAT, CDR2 FQDESV (reference sequence). The CDR3 is 16 residues long. CDR3 in DNA: TGTGCCAGCAGCGACTTAGGGCAAACTCACCAAGAGACCCAGTACTTC. Amino acids: CASSDLGQTHQETQYF. The variable domain in full, completed from reference TRBV11-1 and TRBJ2-5, reads EAEVAQSPRYKITEKSQAVAFWCDPISGHATLYWYRQILGQGPELLVQFQDESVVDDSQLPKDRFSAERLKGVDSTLKIQPAELGDSAMYLCASSDLGQTHQETQYFGPGTRLLVL.

At least ten counts were recorded for this clonotype. One end of the junction fails to match germline, which may point to a read error. V and J are TRBV24-1 and TRBJ1-2; TRBD1 agrees at 8 bases. Germline V lookup: CDR1 KGHDR, CDR2 SFDVKD. This CDR3 has 12 residues. The CDR3 protein is CATSDMGWDRSF. CDR3 bases: TGTGCCACCAGTGACATGGGGTGGGACAGGAGCTTC.

The sample holds many counts of this clonotype. V and J are TRBV7-8 and TRBJ2-5; D may be TRBD1 (6 bases). V lost 2 bases and J lost 0, with 13 bases in between. The germline V gene has CDR1 SGHVS and CDR2 FQNEAQ. There are 16 residues in the CDR3. The CDR3 coding sequence is TGTGCCAGCAGCTTATCCGAATGGGACAACCAAGAGACCCAGTACTTC. Protein product: CASSLSEWDNQETQYF.

This clonotype was detected ten times or more. The chain joins TRBV6-5 to TRBJ2-7; unclear D gene. Per germline, CDR1 MNHEY and CDR2 SVGAGI. CDR3 length equals 13 residues. Between the trimmed V and J ends, which lost 2 bases and 4 bases, there was a span of 9 bases. DNA of the CDR3: TGTGCCAGCAGTTACGGCCACCAATACGAGCAGTACTTC. This codes for CASSYGHQYEQYF.

This clonotype occurred many times. V gene TRBV2 combines with J gene TRBJ2-7, with TRBD1 as a possible D gene (6 bases). From germline, CDR1 is SNHLY and CDR2 FYNNEI. The CDR3 covers 13 residues. V lost 3 bases and J 4 bases, leaving 10 bases between the germline ends. In DNA, the CDR3 is TGTGCCAGCAGTGATGCAGGGGAATACGAGCAGTACTTC. The encoded protein is CASSDAGEYEQYF.